Shown below are 21 T cell receptor beta chains from a single sample sequenced in a study of OX40 agonist ivuxolimab in advanced cancers. The assay was immunoSEQ multiplex PCR, and TCRdb's table has in-frame clones only and misses some. The sample shows about 64,000 clones, about 88% of them seen only once. Sequences were derived from CD4+ or CD8+ T cells sorted from blood, sampled in a trial of the OX40 agonist ivuxolimab. The receptors were sampled from an adult with an advanced solid tumor such as melanoma, head and neck, liver or kidney cancer.

This clone has just a few counts. The chain combines TRBV27 with TRBJ2-1; unclear D gene. Deletions cut 3 bases from V and 4 bases from J, with 10 bases between. CDR1 is MNHEY, CDR2 SMNVEV, per germline (reference sequence). CDR3 length equals 14 residues. The CDR3 spells CASSLKADYNEQFF. The CDR3, as DNA: TGTGCCAGCAGTTTGAAGGCAGATTACAATGAGCAGTTCTTC.

V gene TRBV27 combines with J gene TRBJ2-7, with 8 bases aligning to TRBD1. This CDR3 comprises 13 residues. J lost 3 bases, V lost 3 bases, and 1 base had no gene match. Germline assignment: CDR1 MNHEY and CDR2 SMNVEV (reference sequence). The chain's CDR3 is CASSFRGRYEQYF. CDR3 bases: TGTGCCAGCAGTTTCAGGGGGCGCTACGAGCAGTACTTC.

The chain joins TRBV2 to TRBJ1-5; D gene unclear. Deletions cut 2 bases from V and 0 bases from J, with 8 bases between. Germline CDR1 and CDR2: SNHLY and FYNNEI. The length of the CDR3 is 15 residues. The CDR3 region is CASSEFRYSNQPQHF. The CDR3 coding sequence is TGTGCCAGCAGTGAATTTAGGTATAGCAATCAGCCCCAGCATTTT.

J is TRBJ2-3 and V is TRBV11-3, with D maybe TRBD2 (6 bases). The CDR3 consists of 12 residues. Germline CDR1 SGHNT, CDR2 YENEEA. Trimming pared 5 bases from V and 6 bases from J, leaving 9 bases between. Written as DNA, the CDR3 is TGTGCCAGCAGCCCCGCGGGGGATACGCAGTATTTT. The encoded protein is CASSPAGDTQYF.

The table lists this clone with a count of one. The genes are TRBV7-2 and TRBJ1-4; D ambiguous. This CDR3 region has 13 residues. Trimming took off 5 bases at V and 10 bases at J, with 14 bases between the two ends. The germline CDR1 and CDR2 sequences are SGHTA and FQGNSA. CDR3 in amino acids: CASSPPNDGKLFF. The DNA for the CDR3 is TGTGCCAGCAGCCCCCCCAACGACGGAAAACTGTTTTTT.

J is TRBJ2-4 and V is TRBV28, with D perhaps TRBD2 (6 bases). Trimming removed 6 bases from V and 0 bases from J, with 12 bases in between. The germline V gene encodes CDR1 MDHEN and CDR2 SYDVKM. This CDR3 has 15 amino acids. The CDR3 reads CASSRGGVAKNIQYF. The CDR3 nucleotides read TGTGCCAGCAGCCGGGGCGGGGTAGCCAAAAACATTCAGTACTTC.

The rearrangement links TRBV6-5 to TRBJ1-1; maybe TRBD1 (6 bases). CDR1 and CDR2 from the germline V gene are MNHEY and SVGAGI. V gave up 6 bases and J gave up 1 base, with 15 bases separating them. The CDR3 length is 15 residues. As DNA, the CDR3 is TGTGCCAGCAGCGAGAGGGGGATCGGGAACACTGAAGCTTTCTTT. As protein: CASSERGIGNTEAFF.

This chain links TRBV5-6 with TRBJ2-7; D is ambiguous. CDR3 length: 12 residues. Germline V gene data show CDR1 as SGHDT and CDR2 as YYEEEE. V was clipped by 1 base and J by 0 bases, with 2 bases between them. The CDR3 DNA reads as TGTGCCAGCAGCTTGAGCTCCTACGAGCAGTACTTC. Translating it yields CASSLSSYEQYF. The whole variable domain, filled in from reference TRBV5-6 and TRBJ2-7, reads DAGVTQSPTHLIKTRGQQVTLRCSPKSGHDTVSWYQQALGQGPQFIFQYYEEEERQRGNFPDRFSGHQFPNYSSELNVNALLLGDSALYLCASSLSSYEQYFGPGTRLTVT.

The chain has TRBV10-3 and TRBJ2-3; 15 nucleotides match TRBD2. Germline V gene lookup returns CDR1 ENHRY and CDR2 SYGVKD. V lost 3 bases, J lost 0 bases, and 4 bases stayed unmatched. CDR3 size: 18 residues. The CDR3 nucleotides read TGTGCCATCAGTGATAGGACTAGCGGGGGGGGAAGCACAGATACGCAGTATTTT. It encodes CAISDRTSGGGSTDTQYF.

This chain joins TRBV4-2 and TRBJ2-2, with D perhaps TRBD1 (6 bases). Germline values: CDR1 LGHNA, CDR2 YNFKEQ. The CDR3 sequence is 17 residues long. The ends were cut back, 4 bases at V and 3 bases at J, with 18 bases in the middle. The CDR3 nucleotides are TGTGCCAGCAGCCCAACCGTGGGACACCTAGACACCGGGGAGCTGTTTTTT. Amino acids: CASSPTVGHLDTGELFF.

The rearrangement links TRBV5-4 to TRBJ2-2; 10 bases are shared with TRBD1. Trimming at V came to 4 bases and at J to 0 bases, leaving 12 bases not matched to a gene. This CDR3 comprises 19 residues. Germline-derived CDR1 and CDR2 are SGHNT and YYREEE (reference sequence). The CDR3 spells CASSPEGQGYNANTGELFF. The CDR3 DNA sequence: TGTGCCAGCAGCCCTGAGGGACAGGGGTATAACGCGAACACCGGGGAGCTGTTTTTT.

The J gene is TRBJ2-1, the V gene TRBV7-6; D may be TRBD2 (5 bases). CDR1 is SGHVS and CDR2 is FNYEAQ in the germline V gene. V was cut by 6 bases and J by 2 bases, with 14 bases left in between. This CDR3 is built from 15 residues. CDR3 protein: CASSHGLSTYNEQFF. The CDR3 bases are TGTGCCAGCAGTCACGGACTTTCCACCTACAATGAGCAGTTCTTC.

The V gene is TRBV5-1, the J gene TRBJ2-7; TRBD2 aligns across 7 bases. V lost 0 bases to trimming and J lost 1 base; unmatched junction nucleotides: 1. This CDR3 contains 14 residues. The germline gives CDR1 SGHRS, CDR2 YFSETQ. The CDR3 nucleotides read TGCGCCAGCAGCTTGGGAGCGGGATCCTACGAGCAGTACTTC. Translation: CASSLGAGSYEQYF.

This clone was found once. This sequence joins TRBV30 and TRBJ2-1; TRBD2 matches at 13 bases. The CDR3 length is 15 residues. The V segment lost 3 bases and the J segment 15 bases; nucleotides outside the gene matches: 14. Germline V CDR1 and CDR2: GTSNPN, SVGIG (reference sequence). The CDR3 protein is CAWSEVGLAGPFTFF. The CDR3 DNA is TGTGCCTGGAGCGAAGTGGGACTAGCGGGACCATTTACGTTCTTC.

The V and J genes are TRBV6-1 and TRBJ2-7, with D perhaps matching TRBD2 (5 bases). V lost 3 bases and J lost 3, with 27 bases in between. The CDR3 is 19 amino acids. CDR1 and CDR2 from the germline V gene are MNHNS and SASEGT. The CDR3 DNA is TGTGCCAGCAGTGATTTGTCGAGCGGACGATATTTTCGTAACTACGAGCAGTACTTC. Its protein is CASSDLSSGRYFRNYEQYF.

The chain joins TRBV2 to TRBJ2-7; 7 bases map to TRBD1. Germline V CDR1 and CDR2: SNHLY, FYNNEI. Trimming took 4 bases from V and 7 from J; bases not matched to a gene: 7. CDR3 length: 13 residues. CDR3: CASSADRLREQYF. DNA for the CDR3: TGTGCCAGCAGTGCGGACAGGCTTAGGGAGCAGTACTTC.

The chain uses TRBV29-1 and TRBJ2-7; TRBD2 matches 7 bases. The CDR3 loop spans 16 amino acids. Germline CDR1 and CDR2: SQVTM and ANQGSEA. The V segment lost 5 bases and the J segment 0 bases; nucleotides outside the gene matches: 13. The CDR3 reads CSVSPFGRGNSYEQYF. DNA of the CDR3: TGCAGCGTTAGCCCTTTTGGGAGGGGTAACTCCTACGAGCAGTACTTC.

The chain combines TRBV19 with TRBJ2-1; the match to TRBD2 covers 8 bases. The CDR3 is made up of 14 amino acids. CDR1 LNHDA and CDR2 SQIVND come from the germline V gene (reference sequence). V was pared by 3 bases and J by 8 bases, with 6 bases of the junction left unmatched. CDR3 in DNA: TGTGCCAGTAGTATCATTCGGGAGGGGCATGAGCAGTTCTTC. Encoded protein: CASSIIREGHEQFF.

V is TRBV5-1 and J is TRBJ2-5, with D possibly being TRBD1 (6 bases). The V end was cut by 0 bases, the J end by 5 bases, with 14 bases between. The CDR3 sequence is 15 residues long. The V gene's germline CDR1 is SGHRS and CDR2 YFSETQ. CDR3 amino acids: CASSLAVGASETQYF. In DNA form, the CDR3 reads TGCGCCAGCAGCTTGGCGGTGGGGGCGAGTGAGACCCAGTACTTC.

The V call is TRBV7-2, the J call TRBJ1-4; weak D call: TRBD1 (5 bases). From germline, CDR1 is SGHTA and CDR2 FQGNSA. This CDR3 contains 15 residues. Deletions cut 1 base from V and 6 bases from J, with 12 bases between. CDR3 DNA sequence: TGTGCCAGCAGCTTAGTAGGGACCGTTGATGAAAAACTGTTTTTT. The encoded protein is CASSLVGTVDEKLFF.

The rearrangement joins TRBV21-1 to TRBJ2-1; the D segment call TRBD1 is taken from the table without a DNA check. TRBV21-1 is noted as a pseudogene. CDR3 length: 13 residues. The CDR3 loop reads CASSNGQRHEQFF. In nucleotides, the CDR3 is TGTGCCAGCAGCAATGGACAGCGTCATGAGCAGTTCTTC.